This paragraph reports one T cell receptor (beta chain). Its cognate antigen has yet to be identified. Per-base qualities were not stored, and no clone one base away is much larger. The immunoSEQ Assay, a bias-controlled multiplex PCR, was used to amplify TCRbeta CDR3 regions from genomic DNA. The authors' analysis ran thus. The number of nucleated cells in each sample was estimated from the amplification of reference gene primers within the assay. To quantify the absolute abundance of each unique TCRbeta CDR3 rearrangement, sequence reads were collapsed and filtered. For each sample, productive Simpson clonality was calculated as the square root of Simpson's diversity index over productive rearrangements. TCRdb retrieved this table from immuneACCESS and kept in-frame rearrangements only. Not all clones are present; in checked studies, unresolved V genes account for under half, and no reason is known for the remainder. V, J and clone size derive from that table, while D and trimming were established from the DNA sequence. Within this sample are just under 90,000 clones, with approximately 91% of them counted one time only. The ten most abundant clones make up about 1.7% of the sample.

This specimen belongs to a study of blood T cell repertoires in COVID-19 (dated by TCRdb to 2020 to 2022). For the study in its entirety: Samples covering the acute and convalescent phases of COVID-19 were provided by collaborators in the United States, Italy and Spain. The prospective study material was composed of cDNA or gDNA derived from T cells, B-cell-depleted T cells, or PBMCs. The dataset comprised deeply sampled blood TCRbeta repertoires from subjects exposed to, actively infected with, or recovered from COVID-19. The repertoires were released in a freely available public database intended as a resource for research on the immune response to SARS-CoV-2. The samples were drawn from the first 160 participants of the ongoing ImmuneRACE study and from 1,254 subjects provided by 6 global collaborators. Nearly every sample came with metadata listing a de-identified subject ID, COVID-19 status, age in years and sex. HLA class I and class II types, where available, came from metadata supplied by the sample provider rather than from assay-based typing. Paper-wide results and their limitations: How much clinical and demographic metadata was included differed by source and by participant, and the metadata was provided uncurated.

Each collaborating institution followed its own protocols to collect whole blood in K2EDTA tubes. For TCRbeta analysis, collaborators shipped samples as frozen whole blood, isolated PBMCs, or DNA extracted from either of those sample types. CDR1 and CDR2, looked up from the germline V gene (reference sequence), are LNHDA and SQIVND. The CDR3 starts with the cysteine, ends with the phenylalanine, and has 17 residues. Only the CDR3 part of the read is kept: 51 bases, read in frame from the first base. From V the trimming removes 3 bases and from J it removes 2 bases, while the gene matches leave 5 bases of the junction unaccounted for.

The chain links TRBV19 with TRBJ2-2, and 11 bases in between align with TRBD2. Sequenced material: peripheral blood. The receptor comes from a man aged 55 to 70 with acute or convalescent COVID-19. The bases read TGTGCCAGTAGTATTAATCTAGCGGGGGGAAACACCGGGGAGCTGTTTTTT. This yields the protein CASSINLAGGNTGELFF.